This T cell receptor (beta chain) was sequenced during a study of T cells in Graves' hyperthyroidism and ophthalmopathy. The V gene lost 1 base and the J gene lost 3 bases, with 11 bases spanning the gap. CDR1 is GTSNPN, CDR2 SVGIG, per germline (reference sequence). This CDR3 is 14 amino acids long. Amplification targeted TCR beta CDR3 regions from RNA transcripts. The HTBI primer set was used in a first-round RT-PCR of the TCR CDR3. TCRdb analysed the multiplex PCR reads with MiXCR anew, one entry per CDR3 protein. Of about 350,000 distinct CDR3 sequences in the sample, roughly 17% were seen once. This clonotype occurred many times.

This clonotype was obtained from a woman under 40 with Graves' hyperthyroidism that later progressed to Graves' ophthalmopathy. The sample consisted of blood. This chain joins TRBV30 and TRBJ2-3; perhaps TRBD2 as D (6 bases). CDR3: CAWSALAGTDTQYF. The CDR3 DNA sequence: TGTGCCTGGAGTGCACTAGCCGGTACAGATACGCAGTATTTT.